This TCR beta chain was sequenced for a study of blood T cell repertoires in COVID-19. Overall study: Sites in the United States, Italy and Spain provided acute and convalescent COVID-19 samples. T cells, B-cell-depleted T cells, or PBMCs supplied cDNA or gDNA.

Looked up from germline, CDR1 is MNHEY and CDR2 is SVGAGI. Trimming left V 2 bases short and J 4 bases short, with 13 bases between. The CDR3 covers 15 residues. In the original processing: Reference gene primer amplification in the assay estimated nucleated cell counts. Some clones are missing from TCRdb's copy, which holds only in-frame ones; the method was immunoSEQ multiplex PCR. The V and J calls and clone size are taken from that table; D and trimming were inferred from the DNA. The table lists 13,000 to 15,000 clones, 85% to 90% of them singletons. The sequenced sample consisted of peripheral blood. The V gene is TRBV6-5, the J gene TRBJ2-3; D may be TRBD2 (7 bases). The source is a human donor in a cohort sampled during active COVID-19. The CDR3 reads CASSYGRGRADTQYF. Here the CDR3 DNA reads TGTGCCAGCAGTTACGGGAGGGGGAGGGCAGATACGCAGTATTTT.